This T cell receptor (beta chain) was observed in a study of vaccination effects on CD4 cells after COVID-19. Study in general: ViraFEST used viral peptide pools to expand antigen-specific CD4+ T cells before sequencing.

Study findings and constraints: Cross-reactivity toward common cold coronaviruses was confined to only 1 of 255 vaccine-induced clones in healthy vaccinees.

Method: immunoSEQ multiplex PCR; TCRdb's copy keeps in-frame clones and lacks some. The table shows around 50,000 clones, with around 67% occurring only once. The culture ran for 10 days before CD4+ T cells were isolated. The CDR3 runs to 14 residues. CDR1 is LGHDT and CDR2 is YNNKEL in the germline V gene (reference sequence). The V gene lost 9 bases and the J gene lost 0 bases, with 11 bases spanning the gap. Comments on this clone: Its antigen is unidentified.

The V gene is TRBV3-1 (or the pseudogene TRBV3-2), the J gene TRBJ2-2; D gene uncertain. The origin of this receptor is a human donor who received a COVID-19 vaccine. Specimen: CD4+ T cells from PBMCs cultured without peptide, collected before COVID-19 vaccination. The CDR3 loop reads CASLPHSNTGELFF. The CDR3 region has the DNA TGTGCCAGTCTCCCGCACTCGAACACCGGGGAGCTGTTTTTT.